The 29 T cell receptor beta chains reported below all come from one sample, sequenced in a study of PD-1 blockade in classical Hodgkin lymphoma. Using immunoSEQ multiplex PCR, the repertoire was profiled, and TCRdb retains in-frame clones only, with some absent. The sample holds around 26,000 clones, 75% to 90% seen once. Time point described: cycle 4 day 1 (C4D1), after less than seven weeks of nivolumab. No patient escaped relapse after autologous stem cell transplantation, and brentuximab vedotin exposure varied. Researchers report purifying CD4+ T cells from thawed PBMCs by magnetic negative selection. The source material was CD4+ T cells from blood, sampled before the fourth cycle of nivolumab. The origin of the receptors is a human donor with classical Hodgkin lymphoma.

CDR3 amino acids: CASSSDGGPGNTIYF. DNA of the CDR3: TGCGCCAGCAGCTCGGACGGGGGTCCTGGAAACACCATATATTTT. This chain joins TRBV5-1 and TRBJ1-3; the D gene is possibly TRBD1 (5 bases). Germline V gives CDR1 SGHRS, CDR2 YFSETQ. CDR3 length: 15 residues. The ends were cut back, 3 bases at V and 2 bases at J, with 12 bases in the middle.

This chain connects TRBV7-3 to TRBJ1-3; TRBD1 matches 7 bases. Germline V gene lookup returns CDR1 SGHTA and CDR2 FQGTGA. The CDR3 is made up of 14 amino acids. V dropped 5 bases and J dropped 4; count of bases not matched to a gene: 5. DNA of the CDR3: TGTGCCAGCAGCCCCGCGGGACAGGGAAACACCATATATTTT. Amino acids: CASSPAGQGNTIYF.

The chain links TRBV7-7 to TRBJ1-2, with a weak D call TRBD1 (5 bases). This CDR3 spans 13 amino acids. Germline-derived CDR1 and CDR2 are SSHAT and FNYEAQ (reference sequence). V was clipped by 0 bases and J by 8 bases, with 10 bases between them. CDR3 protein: CASSLASGDGYTF. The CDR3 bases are TGTGCCAGCAGCTTAGCCTCCGGGGACGGCTACACCTTC.

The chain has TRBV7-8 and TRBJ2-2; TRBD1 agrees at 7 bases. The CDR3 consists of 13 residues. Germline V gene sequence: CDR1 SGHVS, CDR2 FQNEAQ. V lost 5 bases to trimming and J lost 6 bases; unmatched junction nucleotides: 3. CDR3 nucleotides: TGTGCCAGCAGCATACAGGGGTCCGGGGAGCTGTTTTTT. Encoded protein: CASSIQGSGELFF.

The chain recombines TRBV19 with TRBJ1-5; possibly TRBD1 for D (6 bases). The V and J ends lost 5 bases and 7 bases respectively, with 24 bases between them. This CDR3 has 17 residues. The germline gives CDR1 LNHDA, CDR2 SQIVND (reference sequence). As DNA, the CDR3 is TGTGCCAGTAGTGCACCCCTGGGGGCCCTTAATGGCCAGCCCCAGCATTTT. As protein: CASSAPLGALNGQPQHF.

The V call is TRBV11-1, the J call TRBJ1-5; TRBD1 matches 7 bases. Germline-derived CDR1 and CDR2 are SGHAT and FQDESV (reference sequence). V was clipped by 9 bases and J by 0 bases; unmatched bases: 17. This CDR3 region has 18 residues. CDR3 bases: TGTGCCAGGAGCCCCCGGGACAGAATAGATTATAGCAATCAGCCCCAGCATTTT. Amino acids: CARSPRDRIDYSNQPQHF.

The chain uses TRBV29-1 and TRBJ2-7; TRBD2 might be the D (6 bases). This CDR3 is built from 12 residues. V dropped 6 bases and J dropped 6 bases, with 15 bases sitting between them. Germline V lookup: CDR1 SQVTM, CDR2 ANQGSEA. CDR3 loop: CSVGLAGGEQYF. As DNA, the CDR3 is TGCAGCGTGGGACTGGCTGGGGGCGAGCAGTACTTC.

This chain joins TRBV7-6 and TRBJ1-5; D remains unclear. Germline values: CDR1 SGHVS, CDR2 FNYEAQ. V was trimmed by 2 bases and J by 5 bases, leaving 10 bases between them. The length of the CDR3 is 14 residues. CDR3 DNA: TGTGCCAGCAGCTTATACAGTTTTGATCAGCCCCAGCATTTT. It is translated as CASSLYSFDQPQHF. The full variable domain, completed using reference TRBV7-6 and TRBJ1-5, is GAGVSQSPRYKVTKRGQDVALRCDPISGHVSLYWYRQALGQGPEFLTYFNYEAQQDKSGLPNDRFSAERPEGSISTLTIQRTEQRDSAMYRCASSLYSFDQPQHFGDGTRLSIL.

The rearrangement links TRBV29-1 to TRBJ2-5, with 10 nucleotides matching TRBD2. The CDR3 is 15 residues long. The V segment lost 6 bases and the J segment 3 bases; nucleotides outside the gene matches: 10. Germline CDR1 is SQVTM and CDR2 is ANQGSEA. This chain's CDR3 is CSVRVGLAGEETQYF. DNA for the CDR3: TGCAGCGTGCGGGTGGGGCTAGCGGGGGAAGAGACCCAGTACTTC.

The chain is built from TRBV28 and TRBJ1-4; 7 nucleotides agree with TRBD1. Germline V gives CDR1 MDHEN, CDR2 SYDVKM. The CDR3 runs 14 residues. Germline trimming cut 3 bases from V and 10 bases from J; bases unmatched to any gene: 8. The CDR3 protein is CASSFEGARGKLFF. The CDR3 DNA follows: TGTGCCAGCAGTTTCGAGGGGGCGAGGGGAAAACTGTTTTTT.

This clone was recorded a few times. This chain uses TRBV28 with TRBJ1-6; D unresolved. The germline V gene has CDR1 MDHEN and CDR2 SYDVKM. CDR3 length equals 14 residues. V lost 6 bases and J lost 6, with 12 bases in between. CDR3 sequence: CASSSGGINSPLHF. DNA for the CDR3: TGTGCCAGCAGCTCCGGCGGAATTAATTCACCCCTCCACTTT.

The CDR3 protein is CASSLDQGLLQYF. The DNA of the CDR3 is TGTGCCAGCAGCTTAGACCAGGGCCTGCTTCAGTACTTC. The V gene is TRBV7-2, the J gene TRBJ2-4; D possibly corresponds to TRBD1 (5 bases). V was cut by 1 base and J by 11 bases, with 12 bases left in between. Germline CDR1 is SGHTA and CDR2 is FQGNSA. The CDR3 has 13 amino acids.

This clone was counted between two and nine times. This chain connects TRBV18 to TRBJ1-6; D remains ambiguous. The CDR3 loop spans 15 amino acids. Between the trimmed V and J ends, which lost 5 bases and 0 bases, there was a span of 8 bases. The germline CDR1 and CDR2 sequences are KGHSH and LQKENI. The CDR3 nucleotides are TGTGCCAGCTCAGAGCGCAGCTCCTATAATTCACCCCTCCACTTT. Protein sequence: CASSERSSYNSPLHF.

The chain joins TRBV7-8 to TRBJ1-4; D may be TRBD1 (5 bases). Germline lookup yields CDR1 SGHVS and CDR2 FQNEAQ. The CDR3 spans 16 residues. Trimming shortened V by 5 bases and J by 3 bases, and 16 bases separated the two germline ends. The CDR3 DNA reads TGTGCCAGCAGCAAGGAATACGGGACGGCTAATGAAAAACTGTTTTTT. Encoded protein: CASSKEYGTANEKLFF. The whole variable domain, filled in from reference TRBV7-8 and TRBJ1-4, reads GAGVSQSPRYKVAKRGQDVALRCDPISGHVSLFWYQQALGQGPEFLTYFQNEAQLDKSGLPSDRFFAERPEGSVSTLKIQRTQQEDSAVYLCASSKEYGTANEKLFFGSGTQLSVL.

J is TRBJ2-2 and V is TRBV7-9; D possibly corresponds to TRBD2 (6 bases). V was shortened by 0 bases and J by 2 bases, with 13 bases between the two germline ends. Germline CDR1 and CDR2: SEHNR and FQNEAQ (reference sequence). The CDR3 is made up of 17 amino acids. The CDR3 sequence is CASSLALASVNTGELFF. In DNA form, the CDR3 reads TGTGCCAGCAGCTTAGCGCTAGCTAGCGTAAACACCGGGGAGCTGTTTTTT.

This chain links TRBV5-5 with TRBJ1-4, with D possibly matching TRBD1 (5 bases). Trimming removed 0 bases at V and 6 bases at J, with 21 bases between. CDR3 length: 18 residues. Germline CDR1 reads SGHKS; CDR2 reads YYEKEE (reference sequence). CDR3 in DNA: TGTGCCAGCAGCTTGGCTTGGCAGGGAGTTATTTGGGATGAAAAACTGTTTTTT. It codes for CASSLAWQGVIWDEKLFF.

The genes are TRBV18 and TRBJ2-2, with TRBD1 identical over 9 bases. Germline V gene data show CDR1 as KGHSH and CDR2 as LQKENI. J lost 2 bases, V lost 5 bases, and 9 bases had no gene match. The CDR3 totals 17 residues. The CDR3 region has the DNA TGTGCCAGCTCATTTACTCCGGGACAGGGCAACACCGGGGAGCTGTTTTTT. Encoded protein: CASSFTPGQGNTGELFF.

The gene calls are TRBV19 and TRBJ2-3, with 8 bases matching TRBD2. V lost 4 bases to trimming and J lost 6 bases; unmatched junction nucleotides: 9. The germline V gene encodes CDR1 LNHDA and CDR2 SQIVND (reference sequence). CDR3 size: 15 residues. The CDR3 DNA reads TGTGCCAGTAGTAGAGGGCGGGGGGCGTTGGATACGCAGTATTTT. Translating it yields CASSRGRGALDTQYF.

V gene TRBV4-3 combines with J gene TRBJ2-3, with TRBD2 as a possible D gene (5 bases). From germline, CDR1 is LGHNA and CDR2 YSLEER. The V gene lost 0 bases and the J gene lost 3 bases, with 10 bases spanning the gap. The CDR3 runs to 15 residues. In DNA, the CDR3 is TGCGCCAGCAGCCAAGATGGAGGAAGAACAGATACGCAGTATTTT. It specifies CASSQDGGRTDTQYF.

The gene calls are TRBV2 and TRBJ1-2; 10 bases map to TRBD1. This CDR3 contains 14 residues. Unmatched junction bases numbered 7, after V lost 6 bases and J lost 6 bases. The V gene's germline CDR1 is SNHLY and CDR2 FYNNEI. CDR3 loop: CASRAGTGADGYTF. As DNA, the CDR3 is TGTGCCAGCAGGGCCGGGACAGGGGCGGATGGCTACACCTTC.

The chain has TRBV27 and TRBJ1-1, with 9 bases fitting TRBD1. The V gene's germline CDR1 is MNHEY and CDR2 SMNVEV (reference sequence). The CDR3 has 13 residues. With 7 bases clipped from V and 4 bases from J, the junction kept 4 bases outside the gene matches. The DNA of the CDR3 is TGTGCCAGCATGATGACAGGGGGCACTGAAGCTTTCTTT. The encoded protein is CASMMTGGTEAFF.

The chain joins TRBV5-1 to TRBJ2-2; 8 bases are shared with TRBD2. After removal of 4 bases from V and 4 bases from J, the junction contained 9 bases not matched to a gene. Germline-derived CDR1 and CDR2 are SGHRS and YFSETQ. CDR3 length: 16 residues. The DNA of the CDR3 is TGCGCCAGCAGCCCACCGGGACTAGAGGGCACCGGGGAGCTGTTTTTT. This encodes CASSPPGLEGTGELFF.

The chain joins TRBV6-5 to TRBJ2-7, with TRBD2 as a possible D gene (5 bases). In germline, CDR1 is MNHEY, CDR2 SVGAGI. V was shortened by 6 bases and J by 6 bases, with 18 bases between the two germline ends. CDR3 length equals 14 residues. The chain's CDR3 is CASSPPGLAFEQYF. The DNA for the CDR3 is TGTGCCAGCAGCCCGCCCGGACTGGCATTCGAGCAGTACTTC.

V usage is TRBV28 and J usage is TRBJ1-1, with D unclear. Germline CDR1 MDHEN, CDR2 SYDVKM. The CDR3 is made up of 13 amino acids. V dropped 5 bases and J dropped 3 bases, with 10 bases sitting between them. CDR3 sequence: CASSAPLDTEAFF. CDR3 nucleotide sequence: TGTGCCAGCAGTGCTCCCTTGGACACTGAAGCTTTCTTT.

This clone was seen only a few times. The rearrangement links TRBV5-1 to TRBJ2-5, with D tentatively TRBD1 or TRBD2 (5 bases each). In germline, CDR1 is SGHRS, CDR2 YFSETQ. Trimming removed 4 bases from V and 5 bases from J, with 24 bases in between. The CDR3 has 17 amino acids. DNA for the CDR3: TGCGCCAGCAGCCCTGGATACGGGGTCGGTGGGGCGGAGACCCAGTACTTC. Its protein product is CASSPGYGVGGAETQYF.

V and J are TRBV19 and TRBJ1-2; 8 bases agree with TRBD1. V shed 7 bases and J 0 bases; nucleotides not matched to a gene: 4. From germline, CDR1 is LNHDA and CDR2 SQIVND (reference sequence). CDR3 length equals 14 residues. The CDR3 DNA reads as TGTGCCAGTACTACAGGGGGAGCTAACTATGGCTACACCTTC. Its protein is CASTTGGANYGYTF.

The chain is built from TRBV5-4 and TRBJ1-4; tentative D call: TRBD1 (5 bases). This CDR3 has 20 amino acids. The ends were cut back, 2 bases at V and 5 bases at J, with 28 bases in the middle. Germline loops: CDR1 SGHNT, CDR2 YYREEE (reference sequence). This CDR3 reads CASSFEAVKAGGASNEKLFF. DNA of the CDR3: TGTGCCAGCAGCTTCGAGGCAGTCAAGGCGGGGGGTGCTTCGAATGAAAAACTGTTTTTT.

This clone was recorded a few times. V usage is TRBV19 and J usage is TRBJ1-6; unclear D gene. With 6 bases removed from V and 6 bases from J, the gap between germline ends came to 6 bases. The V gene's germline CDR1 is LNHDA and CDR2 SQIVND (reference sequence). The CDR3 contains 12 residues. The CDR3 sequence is CASRAVNSPLHF. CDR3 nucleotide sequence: TGTGCCAGTAGGGCAGTTAATTCACCCCTCCACTTT.

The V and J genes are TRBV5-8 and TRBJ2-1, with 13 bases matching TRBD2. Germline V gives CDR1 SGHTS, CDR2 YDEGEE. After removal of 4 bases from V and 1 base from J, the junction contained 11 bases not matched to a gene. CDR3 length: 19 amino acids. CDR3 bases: TGTGCCAGCAGCCCAGCCGGGACTAGCGGGGTTGCTTCCTACAATGAGCAGTTCTTC. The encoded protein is CASSPAGTSGVASYNEQFF.